These 14 T cell receptor beta chains were all obtained from the same sample, sequenced in a study of blood T cell repertoires in COVID-19. Sequencing was performed with immunoSEQ multiplex PCR; in TCRdb, only in-frame clones are kept and a portion is missing. The table shows 310,000 or so clones, with around nine tenths occurring only once. What was sequenced was PBMCs or T cells enriched from blood (not recorded which). The receptors come from a woman aged 40 to 55 who had recovered from COVID-19.

The chain links TRBV21-1 to TRBJ1-3; no check of the table's D call, TRBD1, against the DNA was made. TRBV21-1 is a documented pseudogene. The CDR3 is made up of 18 amino acids. CDR3 amino acids: CASDRRGRQGRDRNTIYF. CDR3 coding DNA: TGTGCCTCCGATCGTAGAGGGCGGCAGGGCAGGGACAGAAACACCATATATTTT.

The chain couples TRBV4-3 to TRBJ2-1; tentatively, D is TRBD2 (5 bases). Germline values: CDR1 LGHNA, CDR2 YSLEER. CDR3 length: 16 residues. V was pared by 0 bases and J by 3 bases, with 12 bases between. The DNA of the CDR3 is TGCGCCAGCAGCCAAGATTTGACGGGATACTACAATGAGCAGTTCTTC. Residues: CASSQDLTGYYNEQFF.

The chain joins TRBV5-4 to TRBJ2-5; 9 bases align to TRBD2. J gave up 4 bases and V 4 bases, and 11 bases lay outside the gene matches. This CDR3 region has 16 residues. CDR1 and CDR2 (germline): SGHNT, YYREEE (reference sequence). The CDR3 coding sequence is TGTGCCAGCAGCGAGGGGGTAGCGGGGGCGGGAGAGACCCAGTACTTC. Protein product: CASSEGVAGAGETQYF.

The CDR3 loop is CACESGGAEDTQYF. As DNA, the CDR3 is TGTGCCTGTGAGTCTGGGGGCGCGGAAGATACGCAGTATTTT. The chain links TRBV30 to TRBJ2-3; possible D gene TRBD1, 6 bases. There are 14 residues in the CDR3. Per germline, CDR1 GTSNPN and CDR2 SVGIG (reference sequence). The germline V and J ends were trimmed by 6 bases and 5 bases, with 18 bases remaining between them. Supplemented by reference TRBV30 and TRBJ2-3, the full variable domain reads SQTIHQWPATLVQPVGSPLSLECTVEGTSNPNLYWYRQAAGRGLQLLFYSVGIGQISSEVPQNLSASRPQDRQFILSSKKLLLSDSGFYLCACESGGAEDTQYFGPGTRLTVL.

The chain uses TRBV9 and TRBJ1-2; a weak D match, TRBD1 (6 bases). Germline CDR1 is SGDLS and CDR2 is YYNGEE. CDR3 length: 14 amino acids. Deletions cut 3 bases from V and 6 bases from J, with 15 bases between. CDR3 amino acids: CASSALGGIHGYTF. The CDR3 nucleotides read TGTGCCAGCAGCGCCCTAGGGGGAATCCATGGCTACACCTTC.

On this clone: Germline and junction disagree at one end, which may indicate a read error. J is TRBJ2-1 and V is TRBV7-7; perhaps TRBD1 as D (5 bases). This CDR3 spans 13 amino acids. The germline V gene encodes CDR1 SSHAT and CDR2 FNYEAQ (reference sequence). Here the CDR3 reads CASSLDKGHEQFF. The CDR3 bases are TGTGCTAGCAGCTTAGATAAGGGGCATGAGCAGTTCTTC.

The chain has TRBV7-3 and TRBJ1-1; D is uncertain. Trimming cost V 3 bases and J 3 bases, with 14 bases left between them. CDR3 length: 15 residues. Germline V lookup: CDR1 SGHTA, CDR2 FQGTGA. The CDR3 DNA sequence: TGTGCCAGCAGCTTGGGCCTTCGCACGGACACTGAAGCTTTCTTT. As protein: CASSLGLRTDTEAFF.

The CDR3 here is CASSLAGGDNSPLHF. As DNA, the CDR3 is TGCGCCAGCAGCTTGGCCGGGGGGGATAATTCACCCCTCCACTTT. V gene TRBV5-1 combines with J gene TRBJ1-6; the D gene is possibly TRBD1 (5 bases). The V end lost 0 bases, the J end lost 5 bases, and 9 bases lay between the germline ends. The CDR3 is made up of 15 amino acids. Germline CDR1 is SGHRS and CDR2 is YFSETQ.

The CDR3 sequence: CASSLNSPGLGAGELFF. DNA for the CDR3: TGCGCCAGCAGCCTGAACTCCCCCGGACTAGGGGCCGGGGAGCTGTTTTTT. The chain uses TRBV5-1 and TRBJ2-2, with 7 bases that match TRBD2. In germline, CDR1 is SGHRS, CDR2 YFSETQ. Trimming removed 4 bases from V and 6 bases from J; junction bases left unmatched: 15. This CDR3 contains 17 residues.

The chain employs TRBV28 and TRBJ2-5; 10 nucleotides match TRBD2. Losses at the gene ends were 7 bases for V and 7 bases for J; bases not matched to a gene: 3. This CDR3 has 12 residues. Germline assignment: CDR1 MDHEN and CDR2 SYDVKM. CDR3 coding DNA: TGTGCCAGCATCGCTAGCGGGGGGACCCAGTACTTC. It codes for CASIASGGTQYF.

The chain uses TRBV5-1 and TRBJ2-2; D not certain. The length of the CDR3 is 15 residues. Germline V gene sequence: CDR1 SGHRS, CDR2 YFSETQ. V was pared by 4 bases and J by 0 bases, with 10 bases between. As DNA, the CDR3 is TGCGCCAGCAGCCTATTCCTCACGAACACCGGGGAGCTGTTTTTT. Translating gives CASSLFLTNTGELFF.

V gene TRBV5-1 combines with J gene TRBJ1-6; D is possibly TRBD1 (6 bases). The CDR3 is 16 amino acids. Between the trimmed V and J ends, which lost 4 bases and 0 bases, there was a span of 11 bases. The germline CDR1 and CDR2 sequences are SGHRS and YFSETQ. The CDR3 DNA follows: TGCGCCAGCAGCCCGGACAGTAGCTCCTATAATTCACCCCTCCACTTT. Its translation: CASSPDSSSYNSPLHF.

The chain carries TRBV7-3 and TRBJ1-1; D gene ambiguous. CDR1 and CDR2 (germline): SGHTA, FQGTGA. V was cut by 0 bases and J by 6 bases, with 8 bases left in between. The CDR3 runs to 13 residues. This CDR3 reads CASSLTALSEAFF. CDR3 DNA: TGTGCCAGCAGCTTAACTGCACTCTCTGAAGCTTTCTTT.

The chain is built from TRBV9 and TRBJ1-4, with TRBD1 as a possible D gene (5 bases). CDR1 is SGDLS and CDR2 is YYNGEE in the germline V gene. The V and J ends lost 3 bases and 8 bases respectively, with 17 bases between them. The CDR3 runs to 15 residues. The CDR3 spells CASSGEQVVEEKLFF. CDR3 DNA: TGTGCCAGCAGCGGCGAACAGGTGGTAGAGGAAAAACTGTTTTTT.